The 19 T cell receptor beta chains below come from one sample, sequenced in a study of post-analysis software for immune sequencing data. The study, taken as a whole, reports: Controls had lower frequencies than patients of about 5 TRBV segments, which included TRBV5-6, TRBV5-1 and TRBV20-1.

cDNA libraries for TCR beta contained unique molecular identifiers. TCRdb used MiXCR to reprocess the PCR reads, holding one entry per CDR3 protein. This table has about 540,000 distinct CDR3 sequences, around a third appearing once. These receptors lack a known antigen. Sample: blood. These receptors originate from a girl aged 2-17 years with multiple sclerosis.

This clonotype was found a few times. The CDR3 loop reads CASMRTTSSYNEQFF. The DNA of the CDR3 is TGCGCCAGCATGCGGACTACGAGCTCCTACAATGAGCAGTTCTTC. The V call is TRBV5-1, the J call TRBJ2-1, with TRBD2 as a possible D gene (6 bases). Trimming cost V 6 bases and J 0 bases, with 13 bases left between them. Germline V lookup: CDR1 SGHRS, CDR2 YFSETQ. The CDR3 contains 15 residues.

This clonotype was seen a few times. CDR3 sequence: CASRSHRGAYGYTF. CDR3 in DNA: TGTGCCAGCAGGTCTCATCGCGGTGCTTATGGCTACACCTTC. The chain combines TRBV28 with TRBJ1-2; D call uncertain. Germline V gene data show CDR1 as MDHEN and CDR2 as SYDVKM. The CDR3 has 14 amino acids. Trimming cost V 6 bases and J 5 bases, with 16 bases left between them.

In DNA form, the CDR3 reads TGTGCCAGCAGCTTAGAAAGAGCCTACGAGCAGTACTTC. It translates to CASSLERAYEQYF. V usage is TRBV11-2 and J usage is TRBJ2-7, with D unclear. Trimming left V 0 bases short and J 2 bases short, with 5 bases between. CDR1 and CDR2 (germline): SGHAT, FQNNGV. The CDR3 spans 13 residues.

V and J are TRBV9 and TRBJ2-1; possibly TRBD2 for D (6 bases). V lost 3 bases to trimming and J lost 6 bases, with 22 bases between them. Germline V lookup: CDR1 SGDLS, CDR2 YYNGEE. This CDR3 spans 17 amino acids. The CDR3 protein is CASSDALAAPQSNEQFF. DNA for the CDR3: TGTGCCAGCAGCGACGCCTTAGCGGCCCCCCAATCCAATGAGCAGTTCTTC.

With regard to this clonotype: Mismatch with germline at one junction end may stem from a read error. The rearrangement links TRBV5-1 to TRBJ2-1, with a tentative D call TRBD2 (6 bases). The CDR3 consists of 14 residues. CDR1 and CDR2 from the germline V gene are SGHRS and YFSETQ. For the CDR3, the DNA is TGCGCCGGCAGCTCGCGGGACTCCTACAATGAGCAGTTCTTC. Amino acids: CAGSSRDSYNEQFF.

The CDR3 bases are TGTGCCAGCAGCCCCCCCCGACTAGCGGGGGGCCCCAAAGAGACCCAGTACTTC. It translates to CASSPPRLAGGPKETQYF. The chain recombines TRBV7-8 with TRBJ2-5; TRBD2 matches 13 bases. CDR1 SGHVS and CDR2 FQNEAQ come from the germline V gene. After removal of 5 bases from V and 3 bases from J, the junction contained 12 bases not matched to a gene. The CDR3 extends over 18 amino acids.

J is TRBJ2-3 and V is TRBV24-1; D might be TRBD2 (6 bases). The CDR3 is 17 residues long. V was clipped by 4 bases and J by 1 base, with 17 bases between them. Per germline, CDR1 KGHDR and CDR2 SFDVKD. CDR3 amino acids: CATSDVPGTLGTDTQYF. The CDR3 DNA is TGTGCCACCAGTGACGTCCCCGGGACTCTAGGCACAGATACGCAGTATTTT.

This chain connects TRBV20-1 to TRBJ2-1; 11 nucleotides agree with TRBD1. Germline V gives CDR1 DFQATT, CDR2 SNEGSKA (reference sequence). Germline trimming cut 3 bases from V and 7 bases from J; bases unmatched to any gene: 8. The CDR3 runs to 15 residues. In DNA, the CDR3 is TGCAGTGCTAGTGGGGGGACAGGGGGGTTTAATGAGCAGTTCTTC. Protein: CSASGGTGGFNEQFF.

The sample holds a few counts of this clonotype. This chain joins TRBV6-5 and TRBJ2-5, with 11 bases aligning to TRBD2. Per the germline V gene, CDR1 is MNHEY and CDR2 is SVGAGI. V lost 3 bases and J lost 4; bases outside the gene matches: 10. The CDR3 covers 17 residues. The CDR3 DNA sequence: TGTGCCAGCAGTTATTTCCGTCGACTAGCGGGGCGAGAGACCCAGTACTTC. As protein: CASSYFRRLAGRETQYF.

This clonotype has ten or more counts. This chain connects TRBV29-1 to TRBJ2-7; TRBD1 aligns across 11 bases. V shed 6 bases, J shed 6 bases, and the junction held 7 bases outside the gene matches. The CDR3 contains 13 residues. Germline CDR1 reads SQVTM; CDR2 reads ANQGSEA. The CDR3 coding sequence is TGCAGCGTCGGGACAGGGGGTTTCAGCGAGCAGTACTTC. The encoded protein is CSVGTGGFSEQYF.

Regarding this clonotype: A read error may produce the germline difference seen at one junction end. This chain joins TRBV4-1 and TRBJ1-2; no firm D call. The length of the CDR3 is 16 residues. In germline, CDR1 is MGHRA, CDR2 YSYEKL. The CDR3 bases are TGCGCCGGCAGCCAAGATCGTGGTCTGGTTTACTATGGCTACACCTTC. The encoded protein is CAGSQDRGLVYYGYTF.

J is TRBJ1-4 and V is TRBV4-1; D uncertain. CDR3 size: 14 residues. The ends were cut back, 1 base at V and 4 bases at J, with 7 bases in the middle. Germline V CDR1 and CDR2: MGHRA, YSYEKL. The CDR3 protein is CASSQAGVNEKLFF. CDR3 coding DNA: TGCGCCAGCAGCCAAGCCGGAGTTAATGAAAAACTGTTTTTT.

V is TRBV3-1 and J is TRBJ2-7; the match to TRBD1 covers 9 bases. CDR3 length: 15 amino acids. Germline V gene lookup returns CDR1 LGHDT and CDR2 YNNKEL (reference sequence). Trimming at V came to 3 bases and at J to 3 bases, leaving 6 bases not matched to a gene. CDR3 bases: TGTGCCAGCAGCCATACGACAGGGGGTAACTACGAGCAGTACTTC. Amino acids: CASSHTTGGNYEQYF.

The chain has TRBV7-3 and TRBJ2-7; D is ambiguous. This CDR3 spans 13 amino acids. V was pared by 6 bases and J by 6 bases, with 15 bases between. Per germline, CDR1 SGHTA and CDR2 FQGTGA. This CDR3 reads CASSLDVVGEQYF. CDR3 sequence (DNA): TGTGCCAGCAGTCTGGACGTAGTGGGCGAGCAGTACTTC.

The genes are TRBV11-2 and TRBJ1-1; D unresolved. Germline CDR1 and CDR2: SGHAT and FQNNGV. This CDR3 region has 11 residues. The V end lost 6 bases, the J end lost 5 bases, and 7 bases lay between the germline ends. Written as DNA, the CDR3 is TGTGCCAGCAGGGGGAGGACTGAAGCTTTCTTT. It encodes CASRGRTEAFF.

This chain connects TRBV6-6 to TRBJ1-4, with D perhaps matching TRBD1 (6 bases). CDR1 and CDR2 from the germline V gene are MNHNY and SVGAGI (reference sequence). The CDR3 consists of 13 residues. The ends were cut back, 6 bases at V and 5 bases at J, with 10 bases in the middle. For the CDR3, the DNA is TGTGCCAGCAGAGGGGGGGCGAATGAAAAACTGTTTTTT. Its protein is CASRGGANEKLFF.

The sample holds many counts of this clonotype. The CDR3 coding sequence is TGCGCCAGCAGCCCGGGGGGACCGACTATCGATGGCTACACCTTC. Residues: CASSPGGPTIDGYTF. The V and J genes are TRBV5-1 and TRBJ1-2; possible D gene TRBD1, 5 bases. Germline V gene data show CDR1 as SGHRS and CDR2 as YFSETQ. This CDR3 comprises 15 residues. Trimming took off 4 bases at V and 6 bases at J, with 19 bases between the two ends.

The chain recombines TRBV5-5 with TRBJ2-3; D might be TRBD1 (6 bases). Germline CDR1 reads SGHKS; CDR2 reads YYEKEE (reference sequence). This CDR3 is 15 amino acids long. The V end was cut by 3 bases, the J end by 1 base, with 12 bases between. The CDR3 reads CASSSGQPRTDTQYF. DNA for the CDR3: TGTGCCAGCAGCTCTGGACAGCCTCGCACAGATACGCAGTATTTT.

The chain couples TRBV2 to TRBJ2-1; 8 bases agree with TRBD2. Germline CDR1 SNHLY, CDR2 FYNNEI. This CDR3 has 16 amino acids. V was clipped by 8 bases and J by 3 bases; unmatched bases: 12. This CDR3 is CASRPYTSGDYNEQFF. In DNA, the CDR3 is TGTGCCAGCCGTCCGTACACTAGCGGAGACTACAATGAGCAGTTCTTC.